Listed below are T cell receptor beta chains from one sample, sequenced in a study of T cell responses to AZD1222 COVID-19 vaccine. Profiled with immunoSEQ multiplex PCR; TCRdb holds only in-frame clones, not every one. The data show 100,000 to 130,000 clones, with 89% seen just once and roughly 7% held by the top ten. Specimen: peripheral blood, collected on day 0 of AZD1222 vaccination. The origin of the receptors is an adult in good health. Each CDR3 is given with its conserved first and last residue. Each record gives: CDR3 DNA, CDR3 protein, V gene, J gene, clone size, D gene. A D gene is named only where the DNA matches it firmly. Size values are once, few and many counts, or a class for expanded clones, and some rows have none.

cdr3_nt: TGTGCCAGCAGCTTAACTAGTGGTGACACCGGGGAGCTGTTTTTT; cdr3_aa: CASSLTSGDTGELFF; v_call: TRBV7-3; j_call: TRBJ2-2; clone_size: few; d_call: -
cdr3_nt: TGTGCCAGCAGTCCCGACGGGACCTCCTACGAGCAGTACTTC; cdr3_aa: CASSPDGTSYEQYF; v_call: TRBV6-6; j_call: TRBJ2-7; clone_size: -; d_call: -
cdr3_nt: TGCGCCAGCAGCCAAGGACTGGGGGTGGGAACAGATACGCAGTATTTT; cdr3_aa: CASSQGLGVGTDTQYF; v_call: TRBV4-1; j_call: TRBJ2-3; clone_size: -; d_call: -
cdr3_nt: TGTGCCAGCAGCTTAGACAGGTTCTACGAGCAGTACTTC; cdr3_aa: CASSLDRFYEQYF; v_call: TRBV11-2; j_call: TRBJ2-7; clone_size: -; d_call: -
cdr3_nt: TGTGCCAGCAGTGAGGAGGGACAGGGGCACCAGCCCCAGCATTTT; cdr3_aa: CASSEEGQGHQPQHF; v_call: TRBV6-1; j_call: TRBJ1-5; clone_size: -; d_call: TRBD1
cdr3_nt: TGTGCCAGCAGCGGACTTTACGAGCAGTACTTC; cdr3_aa: CASSGLYEQYF; v_call: TRBV7-9; j_call: TRBJ2-7; clone_size: few; d_call: -
cdr3_nt: TGCGCCAGCAGCTCAATCCTAGCCGCCACCGCGGATACGCAGTATTTT; cdr3_aa: CASSSILAATADTQYF; v_call: TRBV5-1; j_call: TRBJ2-3; clone_size: -; d_call: -
cdr3_nt: TGCGCCAGCAGCCAAGTTGGGCAGGGGGGTAATGAAAAACTGTTTTTT; cdr3_aa: CASSQVGQGGNEKLFF; v_call: TRBV4-1; j_call: TRBJ1-4; clone_size: -; d_call: TRBD1
cdr3_nt: TGTGCCAGCAGTCCCCGGGACTGGTCCTACAATGAGCAGTTCTTC; cdr3_aa: CASSPRDWSYNEQFF; v_call: TRBV27; j_call: TRBJ2-1; clone_size: -; d_call: -
cdr3_nt: TGTGCCAGCAGTCCCAGGGTTGGGACACGAGTTTCTTCCTACGAGCAGTACTTC; cdr3_aa: CASSPRVGTRVSSYEQYF; v_call: TRBV28; j_call: TRBJ2-7; clone_size: few; d_call: -
cdr3_nt: TGTGCCAGCACCGGGGACAGGGAAGCTTTCTTT; cdr3_aa: CASTGDREAFF; v_call: TRBV12-3/TRBV12-4; j_call: TRBJ1-1; clone_size: once; d_call: TRBD1
cdr3_nt: TGTGCCAGCAGCTTAAAAGGGAGCGGGAGGGTCACAGATACGCAGTATTTT; cdr3_aa: CASSLKGSGRVTDTQYF; v_call: TRBV13; j_call: TRBJ2-3; clone_size: -; d_call: TRBD2
cdr3_nt: TGTGCCAGCAGAGGCGGATCCAAAGGGGGGGAAAAACTGTTTTTT; cdr3_aa: CASRGGSKGGEKLFF; v_call: TRBV7-2; j_call: TRBJ1-4; clone_size: -; d_call: -
cdr3_nt: TGTGCCAGCAGGGCCCGGGACAGCAACACTGAAGCTTTCTTT; cdr3_aa: CASRARDSNTEAFF; v_call: TRBV27; j_call: TRBJ1-1; clone_size: -; d_call: TRBD1
cdr3_nt: TGTGCCAGCACAGAATCGCGCAGGGGGCGCGAGCAGTACTTC; cdr3_aa: CASTESRRGREQYF; v_call: TRBV28; j_call: TRBJ2-7; clone_size: -; d_call: TRBD1
cdr3_nt: TGCGCCAGCGGGGATAGCGGGAGGGCCCCCAATGAGCAGTTCTTC; cdr3_aa: CASGDSGRAPNEQFF; v_call: TRBV5-1; j_call: TRBJ2-1; clone_size: -; d_call: TRBD2
cdr3_nt: TGTGCCAGCAGCTTAGAATCAAGACAGGGGCAGAACACCGGGGAGCTGTTTTTT; cdr3_aa: CASSLESRQGQNTGELFF; v_call: TRBV11-3; j_call: TRBJ2-2; clone_size: -; d_call: TRBD1
cdr3_nt: TGTGCCAGCAGCTTAGGTTCCGGTATATTCTACAATGAGCAGTTCTTC; cdr3_aa: CASSLGSGIFYNEQFF; v_call: TRBV7-9; j_call: TRBJ2-1; clone_size: -; d_call: -
cdr3_nt: TGTGCCACCAGCAGAGATCTTTACGGGACAGGGCACGAGCAGTACTTC; cdr3_aa: CATSRDLYGTGHEQYF; v_call: TRBV15; j_call: TRBJ2-7; clone_size: -; d_call: TRBD1
cdr3_nt: TGTGCCAGCAGTTTAGGGCCACTCACTGGAAACACCATATATTTT; cdr3_aa: CASSLGPLTGNTIYF; v_call: TRBV28; j_call: TRBJ1-3; clone_size: -; d_call: -
cdr3_nt: TGTGCCTGGAGCGCCTACCTCCAGGGGCCAGAGGGCACCGGGGAGCTGTTTTTT; cdr3_aa: CAWSAYLQGPEGTGELFF; v_call: TRBV30; j_call: TRBJ2-2; clone_size: once; d_call: -
cdr3_nt: TGTGCCAGTAGTAACAAGCGGGAAAGCACAGATACGCAGTATTTT; cdr3_aa: CASSNKRESTDTQYF; v_call: TRBV19; j_call: TRBJ2-3; clone_size: -; d_call: TRBD2